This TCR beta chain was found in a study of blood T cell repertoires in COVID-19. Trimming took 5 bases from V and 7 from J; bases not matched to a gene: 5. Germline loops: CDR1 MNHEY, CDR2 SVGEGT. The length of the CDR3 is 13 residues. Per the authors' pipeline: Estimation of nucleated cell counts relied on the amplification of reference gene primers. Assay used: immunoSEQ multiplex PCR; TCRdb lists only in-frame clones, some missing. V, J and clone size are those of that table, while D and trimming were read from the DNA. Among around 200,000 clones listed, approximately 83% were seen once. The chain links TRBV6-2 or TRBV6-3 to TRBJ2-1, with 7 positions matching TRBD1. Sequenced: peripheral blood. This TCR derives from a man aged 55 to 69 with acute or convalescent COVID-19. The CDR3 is CASSRGGENEQFF. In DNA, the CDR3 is TGTGCCAGCAGTCGAGGGGGCGAAAATGAGCAGTTCTTC.